This entry lists 21 T cell receptor beta chains sequenced from one sample in a study of OX40 agonist ivuxolimab in advanced cancers. TCRdb keeps only in-frame clones here, not all; method: immunoSEQ multiplex PCR. Among 60,000 to 80,000 clones listed, approximately 79% were seen once. Sample: CD4+ or CD8+ T cells sorted from blood, taken in a trial of the OX40 agonist ivuxolimab. Every receptor here comes from an adult with an advanced solid tumor such as melanoma, head and neck, liver or kidney cancer.

The rearrangement uses TRBV11-1 and TRBJ2-3; 15 bases fit TRBD2. Trimming took 5 bases from V and 6 from J; bases not matched to a gene: 9. Germline values: CDR1 SGHAT, CDR2 FQDESV (reference sequence). The CDR3 is 17 residues long. CDR3 DNA: TGTGCCAGCAGCCAAAGGACTAGCGGGAGGGTAGTGGATACGCAGTATTTT. This sequence encodes CASSQRTSGRVVDTQYF. The full variable domain, its missing parts supplied by reference TRBV11-1 and TRBJ2-3, is EAEVAQSPRYKITEKSQAVAFWCDPISGHATLYWYRQILGQGPELLVQFQDESVVDDSQLPKDRFSAERLKGVDSTLKIQPAELGDSAMYLCASSQRTSGRVVDTQYFGPGTRLTVL.

The CDR3 DNA sequence: TGTGCCAGCAGTTACGCGGGGGAGTGGGACAATGAGCAGTTCTTC. Its protein is CASSYAGEWDNEQFF. The chain joins TRBV6-5 to TRBJ2-1; 7 bases are a match to TRBD2. V trimming: 2 bases; J trimming: 5 bases; junction bases outside the gene matches: 6. CDR1 MNHEY and CDR2 SVGAGI come from the germline V gene. This CDR3 is 15 amino acids long.

The gene calls are TRBV27 and TRBJ1-5; 7 positions match TRBD1. This CDR3 spans 15 amino acids. Germline-derived CDR1 and CDR2 are MNHEY and SMNVEV (reference sequence). Trimming removed 5 bases from V and 4 bases from J; junction bases left unmatched: 8. Written as DNA, the CDR3 is TGTGCCAGCAGTCGACAGGGCGCGCAAAATCAGCCCCAGCATTTT. It specifies CASSRQGAQNQPQHF.

The chain has TRBV28 and TRBJ1-6; D unresolved. The CDR3 has 14 residues. Trimming took off 8 bases at V and 0 bases at J, with 8 bases between the two ends. CDR1 is MDHEN, CDR2 SYDVKM, per germline. This chain's CDR3 is CASLDGSYNSPLHF. The CDR3 DNA reads TGTGCCAGCCTCGATGGCTCCTATAATTCACCCCTCCACTTT.

The rearrangement links TRBV10-3 to TRBJ1-1, with D maybe TRBD1 (5 bases). Germline lookup yields CDR1 ENHRY and CDR2 SYGVKD. CDR3 length equals 17 residues. The V and J ends lost 8 bases and 1 base respectively, with 23 bases between them. CDR3 protein: CAIVPSGTRSGNTEAFF. CDR3 DNA: TGTGCCATCGTCCCCTCAGGGACCCGTTCCGGGAACACTGAAGCTTTCTTT.

The V call is TRBV7-9, the J call TRBJ2-1; TRBD2 might be the D (5 bases). CDR3 length equals 12 residues. Germline V gene sequence: CDR1 SEHNR, CDR2 FQNEAQ (reference sequence). V shed 5 bases and J shed 15 bases, with 17 bases lying between them. As DNA, the CDR3 is TGTGCCAGCAGCCCGGGATTATATTACCCGTTCTTC. This codes for CASSPGLYYPFF.

The V and J genes are TRBV25-1 and TRBJ1-3; D remains ambiguous. Germline V gene sequence: CDR1 MGHDK, CDR2 SYGVNS. The CDR3 is 12 amino acids. Trimming took off 6 bases at V and 8 bases at J, with 11 bases between the two ends. The CDR3, as DNA: TGTGCCAGCAGGGGGTCGGCAGACACCATATATTTT. This sequence encodes CASRGSADTIYF.

V gene TRBV18 combines with J gene TRBJ2-3; TRBD2 matches 8 bases. With 3 bases clipped from V and 1 base from J, the junction kept 12 bases outside the gene matches. The CDR3 contains 18 residues. CDR1 and CDR2 from the germline V gene are KGHSH and LQKENI. The CDR3 sequence is CASSPNSGGDYGTDTQYF. The CDR3 bases are TGTGCCAGCTCACCCAACTCGGGGGGGGATTATGGCACAGATACGCAGTATTTT.

The chain recombines TRBV2 with TRBJ1-1, with D possibly TRBD1 on 5 matching bases. The CDR3 contains 14 residues. V shed 6 bases and J shed 0 bases, with 11 bases lying between them. Germline V gives CDR1 SNHLY, CDR2 FYNNEI. The CDR3 nucleotides read TGTGCCAGCAGCATGGGGGAGATGAACACTGAAGCTTTCTTT. Translation: CASSMGEMNTEAFF.

This chain uses TRBV7-2 with TRBJ2-3; D is unclear. There are 13 residues in the CDR3. The V gene's germline CDR1 is SGHTA and CDR2 FQGNSA. V lost 0 bases and J lost 3, with 4 bases in between. The CDR3 spells CASSLARTDTQYF. Written as DNA, the CDR3 is TGTGCCAGCAGCTTAGCGCGGACAGATACGCAGTATTTT.

The CDR3 sequence: CASSLGGGASTDTQYF. CDR3 nucleotide sequence: TGCGCCAGCAGCTTGGGCGGGGGGGCTAGCACAGATACGCAGTATTTT. The chain recombines TRBV5-1 with TRBJ2-3, with TRBD2 identical over 9 bases. Germline lookup yields CDR1 SGHRS and CDR2 YFSETQ. Germline trimming cut 0 bases from V and 0 bases from J; bases unmatched to any gene: 2. This CDR3 has 16 amino acids. The full variable domain, its missing parts supplied by reference TRBV5-1 and TRBJ2-3, is KAGVTQTPRYLIKTRGQQVTLSCSPISGHRSVSWYQQTPGQGLQFLFEYFSETQRNKGNFPGRFSGRQFSNSRSEMNVSTLELGDSALYLCASSLGGGASTDTQYFGPGTRLTVL.

V usage is TRBV27 and J usage is TRBJ1-4; 8 nucleotides match TRBD1. The germline V gene encodes CDR1 MNHEY and CDR2 SMNVEV (reference sequence). The CDR3 totals 14 residues. Germline trimming cut 6 bases from V and 7 bases from J; bases unmatched to any gene: 7. CDR3: CASRFQGAGEKLFF. DNA of the CDR3: TGTGCCAGCAGATTCCAGGGGGCCGGTGAAAAACTGTTTTTT.

Only one count was recorded for this clone. This chain uses TRBV9 with TRBJ2-2; D uncertain. The V gene's germline CDR1 is SGDLS and CDR2 YYNGEE. The CDR3 covers 16 residues. Trimming pared 4 bases from V and 3 bases from J, leaving 16 bases between. In nucleotides, the CDR3 is TGTGCCAGCAGCCCGGTGGAATATCCCGACACCGGGGAGCTGTTTTTT. Translation: CASSPVEYPDTGELFF.

This CDR3 is CASSYGTEPYNEQFF. CDR3 in DNA: TGTGCCAGCAGCTACGGGACAGAACCATACAATGAGCAGTTCTTC. The rearrangement links TRBV7-6 to TRBJ2-1, with 7 bases that match TRBD1. The CDR3 loop spans 15 amino acids. Germline V gene lookup returns CDR1 SGHVS and CDR2 FNYEAQ. V trimming: 4 bases; J trimming: 4 bases; junction bases outside the gene matches: 7.

CDR3 nucleotide sequence: TGTGCCAGCAGCTTAAAAGGGACCGGGGAGCTGTTTTTT. It yields the protein CASSLKGTGELFF. The chain uses TRBV7-2 and TRBJ2-2; D remains ambiguous. V lost 2 bases, J lost 5 bases, and 6 bases lay in between. The CDR3 consists of 13 residues. The germline V gene encodes CDR1 SGHTA and CDR2 FQGNSA.

This chain connects TRBV7-9 to TRBJ1-2; TRBD1 is a possible D gene (5 bases). The V gene lost 7 bases and the J gene lost 4 bases, with 16 bases spanning the gap. The CDR3 runs to 14 residues. In germline, CDR1 is SEHNR, CDR2 FQNEAQ (reference sequence). The CDR3 sequence: CASTANGAFYGYTF. The CDR3 nucleotides read TGTGCCAGCACCGCCAACGGGGCCTTCTATGGCTACACCTTC.

The chain uses TRBV2 and TRBJ2-5; no reliable D call. V was pared by 4 bases and J by 3 bases, with 18 bases between. CDR3 length equals 16 residues. Germline V gene lookup returns CDR1 SNHLY and CDR2 FYNNEI. This chain's CDR3 is CASSGPRARWKETQYF. CDR3 DNA: TGTGCCAGCAGTGGCCCCCGGGCCAGATGGAAAGAGACCCAGTACTTC.

The CDR3 DNA reads as TGTGCCAGCAGGACCGGGACAGCGAATTCACCCCTCCACTTT. Its protein product is CASRTGTANSPLHF. The chain couples TRBV27 to TRBJ1-6, with 7 bases matching TRBD1. This CDR3 contains 14 residues. V shed 6 bases, J shed 7 bases, and the junction held 6 bases outside the gene matches. From germline, CDR1 is MNHEY and CDR2 SMNVEV (reference sequence).

This clone appeared once. The V and J genes are TRBV7-9 and TRBJ2-1; D perhaps matches TRBD2 (6 bases). There are 16 residues in the CDR3. Trimming took off 4 bases at V and 2 bases at J, with 15 bases between the two ends. The germline V gene encodes CDR1 SEHNR and CDR2 FQNEAQ (reference sequence). DNA for the CDR3: TGTGCCAGCAGCTCCCCCCCGCGGGGACCCTACAATGAGCAGTTCTTC. Translated: CASSSPPRGPYNEQFF. The full variable domain, completed using reference TRBV7-9 and TRBJ2-1, is DTGVSQNPRHKITKRGQNVTFRCDPISEHNRLYWYRQTLGQGPEFLTYFQNEAQLEKSRLLSDRFSAERPKGSFSTLEIQRTEQGDSAMYLCASSSPPRGPYNEQFFGPGTRLTVL.

The chain couples TRBV5-1 to TRBJ2-1, with 13 bases matching TRBD2. The CDR3 covers 14 residues. The V gene end was trimmed by 3 bases and the J gene end by 9 bases; junction bases not matched to a gene: 3. Germline V gene sequence: CDR1 SGHRS, CDR2 YFSETQ. The DNA for the CDR3 is TGCGCCAGCAGCTCGACTAGCGGGAGGCTTGAGCAGTTCTTC. Amino acids: CASSSTSGRLEQFF.

The V gene is TRBV4-2, the J gene TRBJ2-7; no reliable D call. This CDR3 has 14 amino acids. Germline V CDR1 and CDR2: LGHNA, YNFKEQ. Trimming took off 5 bases at V and 2 bases at J, with 13 bases between the two ends. The CDR3 DNA reads as TGTGCCAGCAGCTTGGAAGGCATCACCTACGAGCAGTACTTC. It specifies CASSLEGITYEQYF.